This T cell receptor (beta chain) was sequenced during a study of T cell responses to AZD1222 COVID-19 vaccine. Per germline, CDR1 MNHEY and CDR2 SVGAGI. The CDR3 totals 13 residues. Trimming pared 6 bases from V and 15 bases from J, leaving 18 bases between. Clones were sequenced by immunoSEQ multiplex PCR, and TCRdb holds only the in-frame ones, with some missing. The sample yields about 55,000 clones, roughly nine tenths seen once. The sequencing here drew on peripheral blood, taken on day 0 of AZD1222 vaccination. The rearrangement uses TRBV6-5 and TRBJ1-6; the D is unclear. This sequence originates from an adult in good health. The CDR3 sequence: CASSPIGRGDLHF. The CDR3, as DNA: TGTGCCAGCAGCCCCATAGGGCGCGGGGACCTCCACTTT.